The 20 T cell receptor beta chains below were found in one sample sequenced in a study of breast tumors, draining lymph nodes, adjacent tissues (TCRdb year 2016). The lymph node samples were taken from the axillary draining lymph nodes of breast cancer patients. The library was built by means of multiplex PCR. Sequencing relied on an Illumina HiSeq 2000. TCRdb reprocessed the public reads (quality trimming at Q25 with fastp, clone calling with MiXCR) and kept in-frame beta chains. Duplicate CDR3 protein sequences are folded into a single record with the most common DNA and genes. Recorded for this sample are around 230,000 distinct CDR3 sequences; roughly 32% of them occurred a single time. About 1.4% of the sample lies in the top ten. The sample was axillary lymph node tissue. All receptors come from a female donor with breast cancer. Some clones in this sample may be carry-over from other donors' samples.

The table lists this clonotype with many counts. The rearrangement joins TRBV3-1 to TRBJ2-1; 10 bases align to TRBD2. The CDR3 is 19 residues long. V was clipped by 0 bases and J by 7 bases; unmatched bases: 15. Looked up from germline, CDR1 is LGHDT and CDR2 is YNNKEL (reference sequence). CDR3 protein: CASSQERWQREGLRNEQFF. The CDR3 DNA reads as TGTGCCAGCAGCCAAGAAAGATGGCAGCGGGAGGGCCTTCGTAATGAGCAGTTCTTC.

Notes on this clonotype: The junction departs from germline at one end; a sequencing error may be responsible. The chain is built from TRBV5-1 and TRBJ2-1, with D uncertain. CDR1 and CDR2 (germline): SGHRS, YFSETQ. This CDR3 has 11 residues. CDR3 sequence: CASRRRTEQFF. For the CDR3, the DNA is TGTGCCAGCAGACGCCGGACTGAGCAGTTCTTC. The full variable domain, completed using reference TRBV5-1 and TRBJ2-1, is KAGVTQTPRYLIKTRGQQVTLSCSPISGHRSVSWYQQTPGQGLQFLFEYFSETQRNKGNFPGRFSGRQFSNSRSEMNVSTLELGDSALYLCASRRRTEQFFGPGTRLTVL.

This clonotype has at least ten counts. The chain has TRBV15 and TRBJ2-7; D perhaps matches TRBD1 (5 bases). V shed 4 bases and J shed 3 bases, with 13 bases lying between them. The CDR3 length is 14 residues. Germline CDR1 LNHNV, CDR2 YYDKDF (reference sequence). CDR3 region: CATSKRTPSYEQYF. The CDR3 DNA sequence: TGTGCCACCAGCAAAAGGACACCAAGCTACGAGCAGTACTTC.

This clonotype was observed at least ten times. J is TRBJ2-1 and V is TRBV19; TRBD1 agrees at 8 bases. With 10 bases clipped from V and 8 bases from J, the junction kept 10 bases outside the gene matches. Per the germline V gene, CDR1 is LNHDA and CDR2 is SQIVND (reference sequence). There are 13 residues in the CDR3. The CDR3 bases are TGTGCCACCCAGCCGGACAGGGAGGATGAGCAGTTCTTC. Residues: CATQPDREDEQFF.

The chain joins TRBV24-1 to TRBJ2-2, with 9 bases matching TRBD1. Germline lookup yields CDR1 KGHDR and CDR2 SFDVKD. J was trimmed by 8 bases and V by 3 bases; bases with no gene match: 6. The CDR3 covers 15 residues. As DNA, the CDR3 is TGTGCCACCAGTGATCCTGGACAGGGGACAGGGGAGCTGTTTTTT. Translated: CATSDPGQGTGELFF.

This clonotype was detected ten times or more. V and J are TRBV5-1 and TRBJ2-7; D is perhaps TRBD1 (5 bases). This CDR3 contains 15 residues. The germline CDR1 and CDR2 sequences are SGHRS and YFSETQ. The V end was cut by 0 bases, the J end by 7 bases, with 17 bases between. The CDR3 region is CASSLGQGPLGEQYF. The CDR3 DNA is TGCGCCAGCAGCTTGGGGCAGGGTCCACTGGGTGAGCAGTACTTC.

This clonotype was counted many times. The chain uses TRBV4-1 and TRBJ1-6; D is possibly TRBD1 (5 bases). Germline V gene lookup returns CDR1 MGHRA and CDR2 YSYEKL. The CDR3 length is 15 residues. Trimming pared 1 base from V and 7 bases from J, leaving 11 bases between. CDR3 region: CASSQVGTRNSPLHF. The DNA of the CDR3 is TGCGCCAGCAGCCAAGTAGGGACTCGGAATTCACCCCTCCACTTT.

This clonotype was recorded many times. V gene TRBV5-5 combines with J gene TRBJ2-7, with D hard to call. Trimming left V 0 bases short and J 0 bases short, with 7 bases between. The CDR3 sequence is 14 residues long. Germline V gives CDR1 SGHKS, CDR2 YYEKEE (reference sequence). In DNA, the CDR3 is TGTGCCAGCAGCTTGGTGGTCACCTCCTACGAGCAGTACTTC. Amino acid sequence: CASSLVVTSYEQYF.

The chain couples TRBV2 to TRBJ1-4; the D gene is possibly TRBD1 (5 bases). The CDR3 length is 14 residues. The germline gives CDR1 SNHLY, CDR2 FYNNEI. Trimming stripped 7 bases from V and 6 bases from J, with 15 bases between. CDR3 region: CASTPGRVDEKLFF. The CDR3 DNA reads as TGTGCCAGCACGCCAGGCAGGGTGGATGAAAAACTGTTTTTT.

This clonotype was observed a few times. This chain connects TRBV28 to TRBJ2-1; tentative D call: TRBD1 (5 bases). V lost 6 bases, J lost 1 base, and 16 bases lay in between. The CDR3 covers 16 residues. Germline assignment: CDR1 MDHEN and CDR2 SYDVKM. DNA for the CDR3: TGTGCCAGCAGCCCCAACAGGCAATTATCCTACAATGAGCAGTTCTTC. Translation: CASSPNRQLSYNEQFF. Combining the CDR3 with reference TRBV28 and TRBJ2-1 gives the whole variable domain DVKVTQSSRYLVKRTGEKVFLECVQDMDHENMFWYRQDPGLGLRLIYFSYDVKMKEKGDIPEGYSVSREKKERFSLILESASTNQTSMYLCASSPNRQLSYNEQFFGPGTRLTVL.

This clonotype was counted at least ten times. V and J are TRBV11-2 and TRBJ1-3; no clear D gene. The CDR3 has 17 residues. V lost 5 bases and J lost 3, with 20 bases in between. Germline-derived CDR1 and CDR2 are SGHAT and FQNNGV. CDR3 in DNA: TGTGCCAGCAGCCCCTCCACTCGGGTATTCGGTGGAAACACCATATATTTT. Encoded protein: CASSPSTRVFGGNTIYF.

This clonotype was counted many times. CDR3 region: CASIPSGRVETQYF. CDR3 nucleotides: TGTGCCAGCATCCCGAGCGGGAGGGTGGAGACCCAGTACTTC. The gene calls are TRBV6-6 and TRBJ2-5, with TRBD2 identical over 10 bases. The V gene end was trimmed by 7 bases and the J gene end by 5 bases; junction bases not matched to a gene: 7. Germline lookup yields CDR1 MNHNY and CDR2 SVGAGI (reference sequence). The CDR3 loop spans 14 amino acids.

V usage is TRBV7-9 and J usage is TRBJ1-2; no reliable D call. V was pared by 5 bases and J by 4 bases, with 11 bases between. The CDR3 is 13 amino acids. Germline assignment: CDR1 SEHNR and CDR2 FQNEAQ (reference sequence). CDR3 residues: CASSITESYGYTF. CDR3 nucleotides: TGTGCCAGCAGCATCACAGAGTCCTATGGCTACACCTTC. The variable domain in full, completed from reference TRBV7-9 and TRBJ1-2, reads DTGVSQNPRHKITKRGQNVTFRCDPISEHNRLYWYRQTLGQGPEFLTYFQNEAQLEKSRLLSDRFSAERPKGSFSTLEIQRTEQGDSAMYLCASSITESYGYTFGSGTRLTVV.

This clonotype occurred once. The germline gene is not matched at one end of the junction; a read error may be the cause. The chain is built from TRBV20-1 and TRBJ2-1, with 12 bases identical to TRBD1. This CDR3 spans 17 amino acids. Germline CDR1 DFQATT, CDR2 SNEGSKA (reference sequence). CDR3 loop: CSAQRGQGAGGPDEQFF. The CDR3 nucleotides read TGCAGTGCCCAAAGGGGACAGGGGGCGGGAGGGCCCGATGAGCAGTTCTTT.

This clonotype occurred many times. In nucleotides, the CDR3 is TGTGCCAGTAGACACCCCTTACGGGGCGGCCAGCCCCAGCATTTT. Its translation: CASRHPLRGGQPQHF. The chain carries TRBV19 and TRBJ1-5; possibly TRBD1 for D (5 bases). Between the trimmed V and J ends, which lost 6 bases and 7 bases, there was a span of 19 bases. Germline V lookup: CDR1 LNHDA, CDR2 SQIVND (reference sequence). This CDR3 comprises 15 residues.

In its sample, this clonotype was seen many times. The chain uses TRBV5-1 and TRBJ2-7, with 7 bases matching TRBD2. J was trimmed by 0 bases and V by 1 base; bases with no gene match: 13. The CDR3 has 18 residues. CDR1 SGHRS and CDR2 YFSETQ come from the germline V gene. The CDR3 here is CASSLYGGGNDFSYEQYF. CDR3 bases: TGCGCCAGCAGCTTGTACGGGGGAGGGAACGACTTCTCCTACGAGCAGTACTTC.

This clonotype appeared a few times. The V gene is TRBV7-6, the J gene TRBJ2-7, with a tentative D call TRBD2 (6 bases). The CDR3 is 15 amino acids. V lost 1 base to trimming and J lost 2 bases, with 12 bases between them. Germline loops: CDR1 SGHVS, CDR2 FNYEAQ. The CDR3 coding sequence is TGTGCCAGCAGCTTAGGCCCGGGAGCCGCCTACGAGCAGTACTTC. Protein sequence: CASSLGPGAAYEQYF. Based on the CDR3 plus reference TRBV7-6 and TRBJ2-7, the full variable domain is GAGVSQSPRYKVTKRGQDVALRCDPISGHVSLYWYRQALGQGPEFLTYFNYEAQQDKSGLPNDRFSAERPEGSISTLTIQRTEQRDSAMYRCASSLGPGAAYEQYFGPGTRLTVT.

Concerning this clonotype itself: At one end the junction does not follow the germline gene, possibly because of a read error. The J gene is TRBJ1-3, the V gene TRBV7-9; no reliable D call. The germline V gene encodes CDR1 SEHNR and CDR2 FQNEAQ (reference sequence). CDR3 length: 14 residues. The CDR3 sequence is CVSRSGTSGNTTYF. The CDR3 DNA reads TGTGTCTCACGGTCCGGCACCTCTGGAAACACCACATATTTT. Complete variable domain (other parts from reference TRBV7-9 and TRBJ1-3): DTGVSQNPRHKITKRGQNVTFRCDPISEHNRLYWYRQTLGQGPEFLTYFQNEAQLEKSRLLSDRFSAERPKGSFSTLEIQRTEQGDSAMYLCVSRSGTSGNTTYFGEGSWLTVV.

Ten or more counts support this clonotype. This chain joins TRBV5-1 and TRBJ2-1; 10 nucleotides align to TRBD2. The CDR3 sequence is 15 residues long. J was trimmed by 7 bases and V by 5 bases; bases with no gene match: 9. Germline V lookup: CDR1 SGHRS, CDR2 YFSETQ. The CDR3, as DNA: TGCGCCAGCAGACAGGCTAGCGGGAGTAGGAATGAGCAGTTCTTC. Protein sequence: CASRQASGSRNEQFF.

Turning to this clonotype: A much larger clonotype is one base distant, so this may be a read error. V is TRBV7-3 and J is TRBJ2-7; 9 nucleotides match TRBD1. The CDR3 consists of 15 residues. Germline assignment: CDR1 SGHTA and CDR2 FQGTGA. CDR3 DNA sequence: TGTGCCAGCAGCTTAGCGGACAGGGGACCCTACGAGCAGCACTTC. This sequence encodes CASSLADRGPYEQHF. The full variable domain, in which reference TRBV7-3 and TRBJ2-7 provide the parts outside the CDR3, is GAGVSQTPSNKVTEKGKYVELRCDPISGHTALYWYRQSLGQGPEFLIYFQGTGAADDSGLPNDRFFAVRPEGSVSTLKIQRTERGDSAVYLCASSLADRGPYEQHFGPGTRLTVT.